Listed here are 9 T cell receptor beta chains from one sample, sequenced in a study of blood T cell repertoires in COVID-19. Assay used: immunoSEQ multiplex PCR; TCRdb lists only in-frame clones, some missing. The table lists 200,000 to 250,000 clones, over 70% of them singletons. Sequencing used peripheral blood. These TCRs come from a woman in her 70s with acute or convalescent COVID-19.

The CDR3 DNA reads TGTGCCAGCAGTTTCCAGGCGGGAGGAGCCTACGAGCAGTACTTC. This gives the protein CASSFQAGGAYEQYF. The chain couples TRBV6-4 to TRBJ2-7, with TRBD2 matching over 8 bases. CDR1 and CDR2 from the germline V gene are MRHNA and SNTAGT. The CDR3 totals 15 residues. The ends lost 5 bases at V and 2 bases at J; junction bases unmatched: 8.

The J gene is TRBJ1-6, the V gene TRBV5-4; 7 bases fit TRBD1. This CDR3 has 15 amino acids. V lost 4 bases, J lost 5 bases, and 6 bases stayed unmatched. Germline V gene sequence: CDR1 SGHNT, CDR2 YYREEE (reference sequence). This CDR3 reads CASSPTGENNSPLHF. CDR3 in DNA: TGTGCCAGCAGCCCAACAGGGGAGAATAATTCACCCCTCCACTTT.

The chain has TRBV6-6 and TRBJ1-2, with a tentative D call TRBD1 (6 bases). The CDR3 is 13 amino acids. Germline V gene lookup returns CDR1 MNHNY and CDR2 SVGAGI (reference sequence). V lost 7 bases and J lost 4, with 13 bases in between. The CDR3 reads CASKSGAGYGYTF. CDR3 DNA sequence: TGTGCCAGCAAATCAGGGGCGGGCTATGGCTACACCTTC.

J is TRBJ2-7 and V is TRBV18, with 9 bases aligning to TRBD1. Germline CDR1 is KGHSH and CDR2 is LQKENI. CDR3 length: 16 residues. V shed 0 bases, J shed 5 bases, and the junction held 8 bases outside the gene matches. CDR3 region: CASSPPSQGAGNEQYF. As DNA, the CDR3 is TGTGCCAGCTCACCACCTTCACAGGGGGCGGGCAACGAGCAGTACTTC.

J is TRBJ2-5 and V is TRBV7-2; 8 nucleotides match TRBD1. Trimming took 3 bases from V and 4 from J; bases not matched to a gene: 1. In germline, CDR1 is SGHTA, CDR2 FQGNSA. The CDR3 is 13 residues long. The CDR3 reads CASSFTGGETQYF. DNA for the CDR3: TGTGCCAGCAGCTTCACAGGGGGAGAGACCCAGTACTTC.

This clone occurred a few times. In DNA, the CDR3 is TGTGCCAGCAGCCAAGCCCCGGGACTGAGGGATTCACCCCTCCACTTT. Its protein is CASSQAPGLRDSPLHF. The chain combines TRBV4-2 with TRBJ1-6, with D perhaps matching TRBD1 (5 bases). Germline CDR1 LGHNA, CDR2 YNFKEQ. Trimming pared 1 base from V and 8 bases from J, leaving 15 bases between. The length of the CDR3 is 16 residues.

The CDR3 spells CASSPHGQGNEQFF. The CDR3 region has the DNA TGTGCCAGCAGCCCCCATGGGCAGGGCAATGAGCAGTTCTTC. The chain is built from TRBV7-8 and TRBJ2-1; TRBD1 is a possible D gene (5 bases). V was cut by 5 bases and J by 6 bases, with 14 bases left in between. Per germline, CDR1 SGHVS and CDR2 FQNEAQ. The CDR3 spans 14 residues. Full variable domain (remainder filled in from reference TRBV7-8 and TRBJ2-1): GAGVSQSPRYKVAKRGQDVALRCDPISGHVSLFWYQQALGQGPEFLTYFQNEAQLDKSGLPSDRFFAERPEGSVSTLKIQRTQQEDSAVYLCASSPHGQGNEQFFGPGTRLTVL.

This clone was observed a single time. The J gene is TRBJ2-3, the V gene TRBV3-1 (or the pseudogene TRBV3-2); 14 nucleotides match TRBD2. Germline V gene lookup returns CDR1 LGHDT and CDR2 YNNKEL (reference sequence). The CDR3 contains 18 residues. With 1 base clipped from V and 4 bases from J, the junction kept 7 bases outside the gene matches. The CDR3 spells CASSQVLTSGGASDTQYF. For the CDR3, the DNA is TGTGCCAGCAGCCAAGTTTTGACTAGCGGGGGGGCCTCAGATACGCAGTATTTT.

The gene calls are TRBV5-6 and TRBJ2-3, with D hard to call. The CDR3 totals 14 residues. Per the germline V gene, CDR1 is SGHDT and CDR2 is YYEEEE. Deletions cut 0 bases from V and 2 bases from J, with 7 bases between. The CDR3 nucleotides are TGTGCCAGCAGCTTGGGAGCTCACACAGATACGCAGTATTTT. Amino acid sequence: CASSLGAHTDTQYF.